A selection of T cell receptor beta chains follows, all from one sample in a study of OX40 agonist ivuxolimab in advanced cancers. Here immunoSEQ multiplex PCR was the method, and the copy in TCRdb shows in-frame clones only, minus some. The sample includes about 26,000 clones, around 83% seen only once; the top ten take almost 35%. Material: CD4+ or CD8+ T cells sorted from blood, obtained in a trial of the OX40 agonist ivuxolimab. The source of these receptors is an adult with an advanced solid tumor such as melanoma, head and neck, liver or kidney cancer. The CDR3 runs from the conserved cysteine through the conserved F or W. A D gene is named only where the DNA matches it firmly. Clone size is not always given. Where it is, it says once, few, many or a class for expanded clones.

v_gene: TRBV7-9
j_gene: TRBJ2-1
d_gene: -
abundance: -
CDR3aa: CASSSTGSSYNEQFF
CDR3nt: TGTGCCAGCAGCAGTACAGGGAGCTCCTACAATGAGCAGTTCTTC

v_gene: TRBV4-1
j_gene: TRBJ2-5
d_gene: TRBD2
abundance: -
CDR3aa: CASSQGPGLAGETQYF
CDR3nt: TGCGCCAGCAGCCAAGGACCGGGACTAGCGGGAGAGACCCAGTACTTC

v_gene: TRBV11-2
j_gene: TRBJ1-2
d_gene: -
abundance: once
CDR3aa: CASSPRGQTVGYGYTF
CDR3nt: TGTGCCAGCAGCCCCAGAGGACAGACTGTGGGGTATGGCTACACCTTC

v_gene: TRBV5-6
j_gene: TRBJ2-3
d_gene: -
abundance: -
CDR3aa: CASSLGGGATDTQCF
CDR3nt: TGTGCCAGCAGCTTGGGGGGCGGGGCCACAGATACGCAGTGTTTT

v_gene: TRBV6-6
j_gene: TRBJ1-1
d_gene: -
abundance: few
CDR3aa: CASSYSIGVNTEAFF
CDR3nt: TGTGCCAGCAGTTACTCGATAGGCGTAAACACTGAAGCTTTCTTT

v_gene: TRBV19
j_gene: TRBJ1-2
d_gene: -
abundance: -
CDR3aa: CASSITGSTYGYTF
CDR3nt: TGTGCCAGTAGTATTACAGGGAGTACCTATGGCTACACCTTC

v_gene: TRBV5-6
j_gene: TRBJ1-2
d_gene: -
abundance: -
CDR3aa: CASSPRSGPFSGGYTF
CDR3nt: TGTGCCAGCAGCCCCCGGTCGGGACCATTCTCCGGGGGCTACACCTTC

v_gene: TRBV30
j_gene: TRBJ1-1
d_gene: -
abundance: -
CDR3aa: CAWSVWGLTEAFF
CDR3nt: TGTGCCTGGAGTGTATGGGGGCTCACTGAAGCTTTCTTT

v_gene: TRBV7-8
j_gene: TRBJ1-3
d_gene: -
abundance: -
CDR3aa: CASSLGRSSGNTIYF
CDR3nt: TGTGCCAGCAGCTTAGGAAGGTCCTCTGGAAACACCATATATTTT

v_gene: TRBV6-5
j_gene: TRBJ2-7
d_gene: TRBD1
abundance: -
CDR3aa: CASSYGTGDSYEQYF
CDR3nt: TGTGCCAGCAGTTACGGGACAGGGGACTCCTACGAGCAGTACTTC

v_gene: TRBV6-6
j_gene: TRBJ2-3
d_gene: -
abundance: -
CDR3aa: CASSYDGNRPDTQYF
CDR3nt: TGTGCCAGCAGTTACGACGGCAATCGCCCAGATACGCAGTATTTT

v_gene: TRBV6-6
j_gene: TRBJ1-2
d_gene: -
abundance: -
CDR3aa: CASSYSDSYIGYTF
CDR3nt: TGTGCCAGCAGTTACTCGGACAGTTACATCGGCTACACCTTC

v_gene: TRBV7-8
j_gene: TRBJ2-5
d_gene: -
abundance: -
CDR3aa: CASSFGQYQETQYF
CDR3nt: TGTGCCAGCAGCTTCGGACAGTATCAAGAGACCCAGTACTTC

v_gene: TRBV7-8
j_gene: TRBJ1-5
d_gene: TRBD1
abundance: few
CDR3aa: CASSLSATGYQPQHF
CDR3nt: TGTGCCAGCAGCTTATCCGCGACAGGGTATCAGCCCCAGCATTTT

v_gene: TRBV18
j_gene: TRBJ2-5
d_gene: TRBD2
abundance: -
CDR3aa: CASTLLAGNQETQYF
CDR3nt: TGTGCCAGCACCCTACTAGCGGGGAACCAAGAGACCCAGTACTTC

v_gene: TRBV7-9
j_gene: TRBJ2-3
d_gene: TRBD2
abundance: once
CDR3aa: CASSGSGRALPTDTQYF
CDR3nt: TGTGCCAGCAGCGGCAGCGGGAGGGCCCTCCCCACAGATACGCAGTATTTT

v_gene: TRBV27
j_gene: TRBJ2-5
d_gene: -
abundance: once
CDR3aa: CASGSGGGETQYF
CDR3nt: TGTGCCAGCGGATCGGGTGGGGGAGAGACCCAGTACTTC

v_gene: TRBV4-3
j_gene: TRBJ2-7
d_gene: TRBD1
abundance: -
CDR3aa: CASSHIGTGTNEQYF
CDR3nt: TGCGCCAGCAGCCACATTGGGACAGGGACGAACGAGCAGTACTTC

v_gene: TRBV28
j_gene: TRBJ2-7
d_gene: TRBD1
abundance: -
CDR3aa: CASSFRDRLPYEQYF
CDR3nt: TGTGCCAGCAGTTTTCGGGACAGGCTACCGTACGAGCAGTACTTC

v_gene: TRBV28
j_gene: TRBJ1-2
d_gene: -
abundance: -
CDR3aa: CASSLGREYSYGYTF
CDR3nt: TGTGCCAGCAGTTTAGGCAGGGAGTACAGCTATGGCTACACCTTC

v_gene: TRBV14
j_gene: TRBJ2-7
d_gene: TRBD1
abundance: many
CDR3aa: CASSPYRGPGFEQYF
CDR3nt: TGTGCCAGCAGTCCTTACAGGGGACCCGGGTTTGAGCAGTACTTC

v_gene: TRBV11-2
j_gene: TRBJ2-7
d_gene: -
abundance: -
CDR3aa: CASSMGNYEQYF
CDR3nt: TGTGCCAGCAGCATGGGCAACTACGAGCAGTACTTC

v_gene: TRBV4-1
j_gene: TRBJ1-5
d_gene: -
abundance: medium-sized
CDR3aa: CASSQDSGPNQPQHF
CDR3nt: TGCGCCAGCAGCCAAGATTCAGGGCCCAATCAGCCCCAGCATTTT

v_gene: TRBV10-3
j_gene: TRBJ1-3
d_gene: -
abundance: -
CDR3aa: CAIKRGNTIYF
CDR3nt: TGTGCCATCAAGAGGGGAAACACCATATATTTT

v_gene: TRBV6-5
j_gene: TRBJ1-1
d_gene: -
abundance: once
CDR3aa: CASSYGQGTLAFF
CDR3nt: TGTGCCAGCAGTTACGGTCAGGGGACGCTGGCTTTCTTT

v_gene: TRBV27
j_gene: TRBJ2-7
d_gene: -
abundance: -
CDR3aa: CASSLRASSFEQYF
CDR3nt: TGTGCCAGCAGTTTAAGGGCAAGCTCCTTCGAGCAGTACTTC

v_gene: TRBV11-2
j_gene: TRBJ2-2
d_gene: -
abundance: -
CDR3aa: CASRPSGTGELFF
CDR3nt: TGTGCCAGCAGGCCGTCGGGTACCGGGGAGCTGTTTTTT

v_gene: TRBV27
j_gene: TRBJ1-2
d_gene: TRBD1
abundance: -
CDR3aa: CASSSGGQNYGYTF
CDR3nt: TGTGCCAGCAGCTCAGGGGGACAAAACTATGGCTACACCTTC

v_gene: TRBV10-3
j_gene: TRBJ1-4
d_gene: -
abundance: -
CDR3aa: CASRTATNEKLFF
CDR3nt: TGTGCCAGTCGGACAGCGACTAATGAAAAACTGTTTTTT

v_gene: TRBV7-9
j_gene: TRBJ2-1
d_gene: -
abundance: few
CDR3aa: CASSLVAPSYNEQFF
CDR3nt: TGTGCCAGCAGCTTAGTAGCGCCGTCCTACAATGAGCAGTTCTTC

v_gene: TRBV2
j_gene: TRBJ1-2
d_gene: TRBD1
abundance: -
CDR3aa: CASSEIGTEDGGF
CDR3nt: TGTGCCAGCAGTGAAATCGGGACAGAGGACGGAGGCTTC

v_gene: TRBV5-5
j_gene: TRBJ2-3
d_gene: -
abundance: few
CDR3aa: CASSFGDFTDTQYF
CDR3nt: TGTGCCAGCAGTTTCGGGGACTTCACAGATACGCAGTATTTT

v_gene: TRBV2
j_gene: TRBJ1-4
d_gene: -
abundance: -
CDR3aa: CASSPLWGEKLFF
CDR3nt: TGTGCCAGCAGCCCCCTCTGGGGTGAAAAACTGTTTTTT

v_gene: TRBV4-1
j_gene: TRBJ2-7
d_gene: -
abundance: -
CDR3aa: CASSQEGTGEQYF
CDR3nt: TGCGCCAGCAGCCAAGAGGGAACAGGCGAGCAGTACTTC

v_gene: TRBV27
j_gene: TRBJ2-7
d_gene: -
abundance: -
CDR3aa: CASSLARSSYEQYF
CDR3nt: TGTGCCAGCAGTTTAGCACGGAGCTCCTACGAGCAGTACTTC

v_gene: TRBV4-1
j_gene: TRBJ2-1
d_gene: TRBD2
abundance: few
CDR3aa: CASSQGLAGGAYNEQFF
CDR3nt: TGCGCCAGCAGCCAAGGACTAGCGGGGGGGGCTTACAATGAGCAGTTCTTC

v_gene: TRBV7-9
j_gene: TRBJ2-1
d_gene: -
abundance: -
CDR3aa: CASSSEGDEQFF
CDR3nt: TGTGCCAGCAGCTCCGAGGGGGATGAGCAGTTCTTC

v_gene: TRBV18
j_gene: TRBJ1-4
d_gene: -
abundance: -
CDR3aa: CASSRWTEISNEKLFF
CDR3nt: TGTGCCAGCTCACGATGGACAGAGATATCTAATGAAAAACTGTTTTTT

v_gene: TRBV4-1
j_gene: TRBJ2-7
d_gene: -
abundance: -
CDR3aa: CASSQGGRGKPYEQYF
CDR3nt: TGCGCCAGCAGCCAAGGGGGCAGGGGAAAGCCCTACGAGCAGTACTTC

v_gene: TRBV6-6
j_gene: TRBJ2-5
d_gene: -
abundance: -
CDR3aa: CASRNPGAAAETQYF
CDR3nt: TGTGCCAGCAGGAACCCCGGTGCAGCCGCAGAGACCCAGTACTTC

v_gene: TRBV11-2
j_gene: TRBJ2-5
d_gene: -
abundance: -
CDR3aa: CASSLVFSPQETQYF
CDR3nt: TGTGCCAGCAGCTTAGTCTTTTCACCCCAGGAGACCCAGTACTTC

v_gene: TRBV5-4
j_gene: TRBJ1-6
d_gene: TRBD1
abundance: -
CDR3aa: CASSLITGGGSPLHF
CDR3nt: TGTGCCAGCAGCCTAATCACAGGGGGCGGTTCACCCCTCCACTTT

v_gene: TRBV28
j_gene: TRBJ2-1
d_gene: -
abundance: -
CDR3aa: CASSPRTTPLQFF
CDR3nt: TGTGCCAGCAGTCCTCGGACTACCCCCTTGCAGTTCTTC

v_gene: TRBV5-1
j_gene: TRBJ2-1
d_gene: -
abundance: -
CDR3aa: CASGSTGYNEQFF
CDR3nt: TGCGCCAGCGGATCCACGGGATATAATGAGCAGTTCTTC

v_gene: TRBV11-1
j_gene: TRBJ2-7
d_gene: -
abundance: -
CDR3aa: CASSFGLGYYEQYF
CDR3nt: TGTGCCAGCAGCTTTGGGCTAGGGTACTACGAGCAGTACTTC

v_gene: TRBV7-2
j_gene: TRBJ1-1
d_gene: -
abundance: -
CDR3aa: CASSFGPNTEAFF
CDR3nt: TGTGCCAGCAGCTTCGGACCGAACACTGAAGCTTTCTTT